A selection of T cell receptor beta chains follows, all from one sample in a study of cytomegalovirus exposure and HLA in healthy donors. Sequenced by immunoSEQ multiplex PCR; TCRdb stores in-frame clones only, minus some. In the table there are 100,000 to 150,000 clones, approximately 79% of which are singletons. The sample taken for sequencing was PBMCs. These receptors came from a male donor in good health and CMV-seronegative. CDR3s include the opening cysteine and the closing phenylalanine or tryptophan. A D gene is named only where the DNA matches it firmly. A clone size is listed for some rows: how often the clone was seen (once, few, many), or a class if it is expanded.

TGTGCCAGCAGCTTCGAATCGGGAGCTTTCTTT	CASSFESGAFF	-	TRBJ1-1	-	TRBV7-2
TGTGCCAGCAGCTTAGGACTTTCCTACGAGCAGTACTTC	CASSLGLSYEQYF	-	TRBJ2-7	-	TRBV7-9
TGTGCCAGCAGCCCTAGCCCAACATCCTCTGGAAACACCATATATTTT	CASSPSPTSSGNTIYF	-	TRBJ1-3	-	TRBV11-3
TGTGCCATCAGTGAGCCGCAGGGAAGGGGGGGCTACACCTTC	CAISEPQGRGGYTF	-	TRBJ1-2	-	TRBV10-3
TGTGCCTGGAGTCAACAGGGAAATTCACCCCTCCACTTT	CAWSQQGNSPLHF	-	TRBJ1-6	-	TRBV30
TGTGCCAGCAGTGAAGCGCACAGGGGAGTCAGGGAGACCCAGTACTTC	CASSEAHRGVRETQYF	-	TRBJ2-5	TRBD1	TRBV6-1
TGTGCCACCTCGGGGGGGACAGATACGCAGTATTTT	CATSGGTDTQYF	-	TRBJ2-3	TRBD2	TRBV2
TGTGCCAGCAGCCCTAGCGGGGGGAAAGAGACCCAGTACTTC	CASSPSGGKETQYF	-	TRBJ2-5	TRBD2	TRBV7-6
TGTGCCAGCAGTTTATTGGCTAGCGGGGGGGTCGGGACCGGGGAGCTGTTTTTT	CASSLLASGGVGTGELFF	-	TRBJ2-2	TRBD2	TRBV27
TGTGCCAGCAGTTTAAGTCTTGGGCAGACCTACGAGCAGTACTTC	CASSLSLGQTYEQYF	-	TRBJ2-7	-	TRBV27
TGTGCCAGCAGCTTGGGGGGGCCTGTTGAGCAGTTCTTC	CASSLGGPVEQFF	many	TRBJ2-1	-	TRBV7-2
TGTGCCAGCAGCCACACGTCTGGACAGAGACAAGAGACCCAGTACTTC	CASSHTSGQRQETQYF	-	TRBJ2-5	-	TRBV7-2
TGTGCCAGCAGCTTTCTGGGGGGGGAGACCCAGTACTTC	CASSFLGGETQYF	-	TRBJ2-5	TRBD2	TRBV5-5
TGCGCCAGCAGCTTGGACCCCTACTACGAGCAGTACTTC	CASSLDPYYEQYF	few	TRBJ2-7	-	TRBV5-1
TGTGCCAGCAGTCCCCGTCCAGCCGGGAGCTCCTACGAGCAGTACTTC	CASSPRPAGSSYEQYF	-	TRBJ2-7	-	TRBV2
TGTGCCAGTAGTATTGGGCGGGGGAATTCACCCCTCCACTTT	CASSIGRGNSPLHF	-	TRBJ1-6	-	TRBV19
TGTGCCAGCAGCCCCTTAGGTAGGGGGCGGGATAGCAATCAGCCCCAGCATTTT	CASSPLGRGRDSNQPQHF	-	TRBJ1-5	TRBD1	TRBV27
TGTGCCAGCAGCTTACGGACACCTGAACTTGAAGCTTTCTTT	CASSLRTPELEAFF	-	TRBJ1-1	-	TRBV7-6
TGTGCCAGGTTACCGGGACAGCACCAGCCCCAGCATTTT	CARLPGQHQPQHF	once	TRBJ1-5	TRBD1	TRBV6-4
TGTGCCATCAGCGCACTAGCGGGGGCCAACAATGAGCAGTTCTTC	CAISALAGANNEQFF	few	TRBJ2-1	TRBD2	TRBV10-3
TGTGCCAGCAGCTTAGCAAGGACAGGGGGGGAGACCCAGTACTTC	CASSLARTGGETQYF	once	TRBJ2-5	TRBD1	TRBV7-2
TGTGCCAGCAGCTTCCTAGCTACAGGGGGGGGACCTTGGGAGCAGTACTTC	CASSFLATGGGPWEQYF	-	TRBJ2-7	-	TRBV11-2
TGTGCCAGTAGTAGCTGGGACAGTCAAGGAGAGGAGCAGTACTTC	CASSSWDSQGEEQYF	-	TRBJ2-7	TRBD1	TRBV19
TGCGCCAGCAGCTTGGGGGAGGGTGGACAGCCCCAGCATTTT	CASSLGEGGQPQHF	-	TRBJ1-5	-	TRBV5-1
TGTGCCAGTAGTACCCTCCAGGGTATCCGCGATTCACCCCTCCACTTT	CASSTLQGIRDSPLHF	-	TRBJ1-6	-	TRBV19
TGTGCTAGTGGTTTGGTAGTGACACACGGCTCTGGGGCCAACGTCCTGACTTTC	CASGLVVTHGSGANVLTF	-	TRBJ2-6	-	TRBV12-5
TGTGCCAGCAGTTTCGAACGGGGGGGAAACAATGAGCAGTTCTTC	CASSFERGGNNEQFF	-	TRBJ2-1	TRBD2	TRBV27
TGTGCCTGGAGACCTCATCCTAGCGGGGGGTACAATGAGCAGTTCTTC	CAWRPHPSGGYNEQFF	-	TRBJ2-1	TRBD2	TRBV30
TGTGCCAGCTCACCTGTCCCGGGACAGGGGTCCTACGAGCAGTACTTC	CASSPVPGQGSYEQYF	-	TRBJ2-7	TRBD1	TRBV18
TGTGCCAGCAGTCCTCGGACTAGCGGTGAGACCCAGTACTTC	CASSPRTSGETQYF	-	TRBJ2-5	TRBD2	TRBV27
TGTGCCAGCAGTTTAAGTCCCTCAGGGAACCCCTACAATGAGCAGTTCTTC	CASSLSPSGNPYNEQFF	-	TRBJ2-1	-	TRBV27
TGTGCCAGCAGGTCAATAGAGTCCTATAATTCACCCCTCCACTTT	CASRSIESYNSPLHF	-	TRBJ1-6	-	TRBV6-6
TGTGCCAGCAGCCCCGGACAGGGTGGCTCACCCCTCCACTTT	CASSPGQGGSPLHF	-	TRBJ1-6	TRBD1	TRBV7-2